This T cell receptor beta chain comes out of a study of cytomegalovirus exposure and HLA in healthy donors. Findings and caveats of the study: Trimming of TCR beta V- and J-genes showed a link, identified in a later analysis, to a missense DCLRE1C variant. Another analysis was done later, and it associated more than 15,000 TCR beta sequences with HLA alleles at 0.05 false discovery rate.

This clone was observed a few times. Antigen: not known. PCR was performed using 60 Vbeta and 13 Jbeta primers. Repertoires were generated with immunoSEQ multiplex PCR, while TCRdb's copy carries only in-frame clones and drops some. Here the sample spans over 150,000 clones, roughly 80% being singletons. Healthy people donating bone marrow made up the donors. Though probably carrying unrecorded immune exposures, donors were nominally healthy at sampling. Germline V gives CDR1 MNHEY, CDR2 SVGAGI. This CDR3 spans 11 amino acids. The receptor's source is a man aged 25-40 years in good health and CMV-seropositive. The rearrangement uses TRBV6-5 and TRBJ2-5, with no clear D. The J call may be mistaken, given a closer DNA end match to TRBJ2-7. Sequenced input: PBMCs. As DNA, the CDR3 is TGTGCCAGCAGTTACGCCTACGAGCAGTACTTC. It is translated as CASSYAYEQYF.